The 31 T cell receptor beta chains below come from one sample, sequenced in a study of T cells in Graves' hyperthyroidism and ophthalmopathy. It was RNA transcripts that yielded the amplified TCR beta CDR3 regions. The HTBI primer set served for first-round RT-PCR of the TCR CDR3. One entry per CDR3 protein results from TCRdb running MiXCR on the multiplex PCR reads. The table shows roughly 500,000 distinct CDR3 sequences, with roughly 13% occurring only once. The sample comprised blood. Receptors were obtained from a woman aged 25 to 39 with Graves' hyperthyroidism that later progressed to Graves' ophthalmopathy.

This clonotype was seen repeatedly, ten times or more. V gene TRBV12-3 or TRBV12-4 combines with J gene TRBJ2-1, with a weak D call TRBD2 (5 bases). The CDR3 spans 15 residues. The V end was cut by 6 bases, the J end by 10 bases, with 22 bases between. CDR3 protein: CASSPGFERTPEQFF. The DNA for the CDR3 is TGTGCCAGCAGCCCCGGGTTCGAGCGGACCCCCGAGCAGTTCTTC.

This clonotype was counted many times. The chain couples TRBV5-1 to TRBJ2-1, with a weak D call TRBD1 (5 bases). The CDR3 has 15 residues. V was cut by 0 bases and J by 8 bases, with 15 bases left in between. Germline V CDR1 and CDR2: SGHRS, YFSETQ. The chain's CDR3 is CASSLAQGPVDEQFF. CDR3 bases: TGCGCCAGCAGCTTGGCCCAGGGCCCCGTCGATGAGCAGTTCTTC.

This clonotype occurred many times. CDR3 loop: CGILSGTSTDTQYF. The CDR3 DNA reads TGCGGAATCCTTAGCGGAACTAGCACAGATACGCAGTATTTT. This chain connects TRBV20-1 to TRBJ2-3, with a tentative D call TRBD2 (6 bases). This CDR3 contains 14 residues. Germline lookup yields CDR1 DFQATT and CDR2 SNEGSKA (reference sequence).

This clonotype was seen repeatedly, ten times or more. The chain carries TRBV19 and TRBJ1-3; no definite D call. Between the trimmed V and J ends, which lost 5 bases and 0 bases, there was a span of 11 bases. The CDR3 totals 15 residues. The V gene's germline CDR1 is LNHDA and CDR2 SQIVND (reference sequence). The chain's CDR3 is CASSQWWGSGNTIYF. The CDR3 region has the DNA TGTGCCAGTAGTCAGTGGTGGGGCTCTGGAAACACCATATATTTT.

The chain couples TRBV24-1 to TRBJ2-2; no definite D call. Germline V gene sequence: CDR1 KGHDR, CDR2 SFDVKD. V shed 0 bases and J shed 6 bases, with 7 bases lying between them. The CDR3 totals 14 residues. The chain's CDR3 is CATSDLYFAGELFF. The CDR3 nucleotides read TGTGCCACCAGTGATTTGTACTTCGCCGGGGAGCTGTTTTTT.

This rearrangement joins TRBV11-1 to TRBJ2-3; D call uncertain. The V end lost 2 bases, the J end lost 0 bases, and 12 bases lay between the germline ends. Germline CDR1 SGHAT, CDR2 FQDESV (reference sequence). CDR3 length equals 16 residues. Written as DNA, the CDR3 is TGTGCCAGCAGCTTATCTCACCTTTCTAGCACAGATACGCAGTATTTT. Translating it yields CASSLSHLSSTDTQYF.

The V and J genes are TRBV11-2 and TRBJ1-3; D is unclear. Trimming took off 5 bases at V and 3 bases at J, with 11 bases between the two ends. This CDR3 spans 14 amino acids. Germline CDR1 and CDR2: SGHAT and FQNNGV. The chain's CDR3 is CASSPTTLGNTIYF. The DNA of the CDR3 is TGTGCCAGCAGCCCTACAACGCTTGGAAACACCATATATTTT.

There are many counts of this clonotype. This chain connects TRBV30 to TRBJ1-3; D may be TRBD1 (5 bases). The CDR3 totals 12 residues. Germline V CDR1 and CDR2: GTSNPN, SVGIG (reference sequence). V lost 5 bases to trimming and J lost 2 bases, with 7 bases between them. Here the CDR3 reads CAWSTAGNTIYF. DNA for the CDR3: TGTGCCTGGTCGACAGCTGGAAACACCATATATTTT.

A few counts support this clonotype. The V gene is TRBV4-2, the J gene TRBJ2-2, with a weak D call TRBD2 (6 bases). CDR1 and CDR2 from the germline V gene are LGHNA and YNFKEQ. This CDR3 contains 15 residues. V was pared by 3 bases and J by 6 bases, with 14 bases between. The CDR3, as DNA: TGTGCCAGCAGCCAGGCCGGGGGTACGTCCGGGGAGCTGTTTTTT. This sequence encodes CASSQAGGTSGELFF.

This clonotype was seen repeatedly, ten times or more. The chain recombines TRBV3-1 with TRBJ1-6; D remains unclear. The V gene's germline CDR1 is LGHDT and CDR2 YNNKEL (reference sequence). CDR3 size: 15 residues. The ends were cut back, 6 bases at V and 6 bases at J, with 15 bases in the middle. CDR3 loop: CASSHTGRGNSPLHF. CDR3 DNA: TGTGCCAGCAGTCACACCGGCCGAGGTAATTCACCCCTCCACTTT.

There are many counts of this clonotype. CDR3: CASSAQARDTEAFF. The CDR3 DNA reads TGTGCCAGCAGCGCCCAGGCTCGGGACACTGAAGCTTTCTTT. The chain recombines TRBV11-2 with TRBJ1-1; D is undetermined. Trimming took off 5 bases at V and 3 bases at J, with 13 bases between the two ends. The CDR3 has 14 residues. From germline, CDR1 is SGHAT and CDR2 FQNNGV.

This clonotype was counted at least ten times. The chain joins TRBV7-3 to TRBJ2-1, with D possibly matching TRBD1 (5 bases). The CDR3 contains 16 residues. V dropped 0 bases and J dropped 3 bases, with 12 bases sitting between them. Per the germline V gene, CDR1 is SGHTA and CDR2 is FQGTGA. For the CDR3, the DNA is TGTGCCAGCAGCTTAACGTTTGGGGCTATCTACAATGAGCAGTTCTTC. Amino acid sequence: CASSLTFGAIYNEQFF.

In its sample, this clonotype was seen a few times. V usage is TRBV28 and J usage is TRBJ1-5; tentatively, D is TRBD1 (6 bases). In germline, CDR1 is MDHEN, CDR2 SYDVKM. The CDR3 totals 15 residues. Trimming left V 2 bases short and J 5 bases short, with 13 bases between. The CDR3 spells CASSLEGGMYQPQHF. The CDR3 nucleotides are TGTGCCAGCAGTTTAGAGGGGGGCATGTATCAGCCCCAGCATTTT.

This clonotype was found a few times. V gene TRBV19 combines with J gene TRBJ2-7; D not resolved. The germline V gene has CDR1 LNHDA and CDR2 SQIVND (reference sequence). This CDR3 comprises 15 residues. V was shortened by 5 bases and J by 2 bases, with 16 bases between the two germline ends. CDR3 DNA: TGTGCCAGTAGTCCCCCCCGACCGCTTGCCTACGAGCAGTACTTC. Encoded protein: CASSPPRPLAYEQYF.

This clonotype was counted many times. The rearrangement joins TRBV7-9 to TRBJ2-1; no clear D. Germline V gene lookup returns CDR1 SEHNR and CDR2 FQNEAQ (reference sequence). Trimming pared 8 bases from V and 8 bases from J, leaving 7 bases between. The CDR3 is 10 amino acids. The CDR3 DNA is TGTGCCAGCCGCCAGGATGAGCAGTTCTTC. This encodes CASRQDEQFF. Supplemented by reference TRBV7-9 and TRBJ2-1, the full variable domain reads DTGVSQNPRHKITKRGQNVTFRCDPISEHNRLYWYRQTLGQGPEFLTYFQNEAQLEKSRLLSDRFSAERPKGSFSTLEIQRTEQGDSAMYLCASRQDEQFFGPGTRLTVL.

This clonotype was seen at least ten times. The V and J genes are TRBV6-1 and TRBJ1-1; D perhaps matches TRBD1 (5 bases). CDR3 length: 13 residues. Trimming removed 6 bases from V and 10 bases from J, with 18 bases in between. Per germline, CDR1 MNHNS and CDR2 SASEGT. CDR3 loop: CASSPDTPVRAFF. In nucleotides, the CDR3 is TGTGCCAGCAGCCCGGACACCCCAGTACGAGCTTTCTTT.

This clonotype was detected only a few times. V gene TRBV20-1 combines with J gene TRBJ1-5, with D perhaps matching TRBD1 (6 bases). This CDR3 spans 16 amino acids. Between the trimmed V and J ends, which lost 1 base and 0 bases, there was a span of 13 bases. The germline CDR1 and CDR2 sequences are DFQATT and SNEGSKA (reference sequence). The CDR3 bases are TGCAGTGCTAGAGCCGCCCGGGACAATAGCAATCAGCCCCAGCATTTT. As protein: CSARAARDNSNQPQHF.

This clonotype has ten or more counts. V usage is TRBV2 and J usage is TRBJ1-2; D uncertain. Germline assignment: CDR1 SNHLY and CDR2 FYNNEI. The germline V and J ends were trimmed by 4 bases and 6 bases, with 12 bases remaining between them. The CDR3 is 13 residues long. The CDR3 sequence: CASSASVINGYTF. The CDR3 nucleotides are TGTGCCAGCAGTGCCTCGGTTATAAATGGCTACACCTTC.

This clonotype has a count of ten or more. The chain uses TRBV28 and TRBJ2-7, with a possible D match to TRBD2 (6 bases). From germline, CDR1 is MDHEN and CDR2 SYDVKM. The CDR3 spans 14 residues. Trimming stripped 6 bases from V and 2 bases from J, with 14 bases between. CDR3 region: CASRRGTGAYEQYF. CDR3 bases: TGTGCCAGCAGGCGTGGGACGGGAGCCTACGAGCAGTACTTC. Full variable domain (outside the CDR3, taken from reference TRBV28 and TRBJ2-7): DVKVTQSSRYLVKRTGEKVFLECVQDMDHENMFWYRQDPGLGLRLIYFSYDVKMKEKGDIPEGYSVSREKKERFSLILESASTNQTSMYLCASRRGTGAYEQYFGPGTRLTVT.

This clonotype was seen a few times. CDR3 nucleotides: TGTGCCACCAGTGATGCAAGGAAGGATACGCAGTATTTT. The encoded protein is CATSDARKDTQYF. This chain connects TRBV24-1 to TRBJ2-3; no reliable D call. CDR1 and CDR2 from the germline V gene are KGHDR and SFDVKD. There are 13 residues in the CDR3. Trimming removed 3 bases at V and 6 bases at J, with 9 bases between.

This clonotype appeared a few times. The chain couples TRBV20-1 to TRBJ2-7, with TRBD2 matching over 8 bases. This CDR3 region has 14 residues. From germline, CDR1 is DFQATT and CDR2 SNEGSKA (reference sequence). Losses at the gene ends were 5 bases for V and 3 bases for J; bases not matched to a gene: 9. Written as DNA, the CDR3 is TGCAGTGCTCCCAGAAGCGGGAGTTTCTACGAGCAGTACTTC. The encoded protein is CSAPRSGSFYEQYF.

This clonotype was seen only once. The chain recombines TRBV11-2 with TRBJ2-1; TRBD2 agrees at 13 bases. Unmatched junction bases numbered 14, after V lost 5 bases and J lost 7 bases. Germline loops: CDR1 SGHAT, CDR2 FQNNGV. This CDR3 has 18 residues. CDR3 coding DNA: TGTGCCAGCAGCCACGGACTAGCGGGAGAAAGGGGGCTGAATGAGCAGTTCTTC. Translating it yields CASSHGLAGERGLNEQFF.

At least ten counts were recorded for this clonotype. The genes are TRBV3-1 and TRBJ2-7, with TRBD2 as a possible D gene (6 bases). This CDR3 region has 14 residues. V was cut by 3 bases and J by 2 bases, with 11 bases left in between. Germline V lookup: CDR1 LGHDT, CDR2 YNNKEL (reference sequence). CDR3 residues: CASSHPSATYEQYF. The CDR3 DNA is TGTGCCAGCAGCCACCCTAGCGCGACCTACGAGCAGTACTTC.

The V call is TRBV11-2, the J call TRBJ2-5; 8 bases are shared with TRBD2. The J call may be wrong; the DNA end is better matched by TRBJ2-1. Germline CDR1 SGHAT, CDR2 FQNNGV. The CDR3 is 16 amino acids. The CDR3 coding sequence is TGTGCCAGCAGCTTAGATCGCGCTAGCGGGTGGGAGACCCAGTTCTTC. It is translated as CASSLDRASGWETQFF.

The table lists this clonotype with many counts. The chain is built from TRBV7-2 and TRBJ2-1; 8 bases line up with TRBD2. The CDR3 runs to 16 residues. J lost 4 bases, V lost 2 bases, and 7 bases had no gene match. Germline V CDR1 and CDR2: SGHTA, FQGNSA. CDR3 DNA sequence: TGTGCCAGCAGCTTAAGCGGAGCTAGCGGGTACAATGAGCAGTTCTTC. It specifies CASSLSGASGYNEQFF.

This clonotype turned up a few times. The chain is built from TRBV7-9 and TRBJ2-1; possible D gene TRBD1, 5 bases. The length of the CDR3 is 14 residues. V was cut by 6 bases and J by 6 bases, with 15 bases left in between. Germline values: CDR1 SEHNR, CDR2 FQNEAQ (reference sequence). The CDR3 loop reads CASSFTAGPNEQFF. The CDR3 DNA sequence: TGTGCCAGCAGTTTTACCGCAGGGCCCAATGAGCAGTTCTTC.

In this sample, this clonotype turned up a few times. This chain joins TRBV2 and TRBJ1-3, with 8 bases identical to TRBD1. The V gene end was trimmed by 5 bases and the J gene end by 7 bases; junction bases not matched to a gene: 13. This CDR3 is built from 16 residues. Per germline, CDR1 SNHLY and CDR2 FYNNEI. The CDR3 spells CASSRQGPKIGNTIYF. DNA for the CDR3: TGTGCCAGCAGTCGACAGGGGCCCAAAATCGGGAACACCATATATTTT. The entire variable domain, with the rest obtained from reference TRBV2 and TRBJ1-3, is as follows: EPEVTQTPSHQVTQMGQEVILRCVPISNHLYFYWYRQILGQKVEFLVSFYNNEISEKSEIFDDQFSVERPDGSNFTLKIRSTKLEDSAMYFCASSRQGPKIGNTIYFGEGSWLTVV.

This clonotype was recorded many times. This chain joins TRBV12-3 or TRBV12-4 and TRBJ2-1; 9 nucleotides agree with TRBD2. The CDR3 runs 21 residues. V was pared by 3 bases and J by 0 bases, with 18 bases of the junction left unmatched. CDR3 residues: CASSFRPRLAEAPYSYNEQFF. DNA of the CDR3: TGTGCCAGCAGTTTTCGGCCCAGACTAGCGGAGGCCCCCTACTCCTACAATGAGCAGTTCTTC.

In its sample, this clonotype was seen many times. The chain links TRBV27 to TRBJ2-1, with D hard to call. The CDR3 extends over 13 amino acids. V dropped 3 bases and J dropped 0 bases, with 3 bases sitting between them. Germline V gene lookup returns CDR1 MNHEY and CDR2 SMNVEV (reference sequence). The CDR3 region is CASSFISYNEQFF. The CDR3 DNA reads as TGTGCCAGCAGTTTCATCTCCTACAATGAGCAGTTCTTC.

This clonotype was seen at least ten times. This chain uses TRBV2 with TRBJ1-1; TRBD1 matches 9 bases. Germline V CDR1 and CDR2: SNHLY, FYNNEI. With V trimmed by 6 bases and J by 1 base, 6 bases remained unmatched. The CDR3 loop spans 15 amino acids. CDR3 coding DNA: TGTGCCAGCAGCATCGACAGGGGGGGGAACACTGAAGCTTTCTTT. It specifies CASSIDRGGNTEAFF.

This clonotype was observed at least ten times. V gene TRBV7-8 combines with J gene TRBJ2-1; D may be TRBD1 or TRBD2 (5 bases each). Trimming removed 9 bases at V and 5 bases at J, with 20 bases between. The CDR3 runs to 15 residues. The germline gives CDR1 SGHVS, CDR2 FQNEAQ. CDR3: CASVPTGGRNNEQFF. The CDR3 DNA sequence: TGTGCCAGTGTGCCCACAGGCGGGCGGAACAATGAGCAGTTCTTC. Full variable domain (outside the CDR3, taken from reference TRBV7-8 and TRBJ2-1): GAGVSQSPRYKVAKRGQDVALRCDPISGHVSLFWYQQALGQGPEFLTYFQNEAQLDKSGLPSDRFFAERPEGSVSTLKIQRTQQEDSAVYLCASVPTGGRNNEQFFGPGTRLTVL.